This is a list of T cell receptor beta chains from one sample in a study of blood T cells in healthy people across ages. TCRdb redid the calling of the 5' RACE reads with MiXCR, one entry per CDR3 protein. The data show fewer than 700,000 distinct CDR3 sequences, 40% to 45% seen once. The sequenced sample was blood. The receptors derive from a man older than 75 in good health. Each CDR3 is given without its conserved first and last residue. Fields, in order: J gene, V gene, D gene, CDR3 protein. A D gene is named only where the DNA matches it firmly.

J gene: TRBJ2-7
V gene: TRBV15
D gene: -
CDR3 protein: ATSRAYGKESYEQY

J gene: TRBJ2-7
V gene: TRBV20-1
D gene: -
CDR3 protein: SATDRGLYEQY

J gene: TRBJ1-2
V gene: TRBV18
D gene: TRBD1
CDR3 protein: ASSPPDRGDYGYT

J gene: TRBJ2-4
V gene: TRBV2
D gene: -
CDR3 protein: ASSQGVAKNIQY

J gene: TRBJ2-1
V gene: TRBV5-1
D gene: TRBD2
CDR3 protein: ASSSALGSGSLREVYNEQH

J gene: TRBJ2-1
V gene: TRBV7-2
D gene: TRBD1
CDR3 protein: ASSSATGGYGEQF

J gene: TRBJ2-1
V gene: TRBV7-2
D gene: -
CDR3 protein: ASELRVGVYEQF

J gene: TRBJ2-7
V gene: TRBV20-1
D gene: TRBD2
CDR3 protein: SATAGTSGRSSYEQY

J gene: TRBJ2-1
V gene: TRBV29-1
D gene: -
CDR3 protein: SVDGTVGSYNEQF

J gene: TRBJ2-6
V gene: TRBV3-1
D gene: -
CDR3 protein: ASSQGVGSGANVLT

J gene: TRBJ1-2
V gene: TRBV3-1
D gene: -
CDR3 protein: ASSQASQENGYT